The 24 T cell receptor beta chains in this list originate from one sample, sequenced in a study of human T cells and chemical hapten exposure. TCRdb re-called the RACE reads with MiXCR, one entry per CDR3 protein. The sample shows approximately 80,000 distinct CDR3 sequences, approximately 13% of them seen only once. Time point described: patch test 3, about 24 weeks after DPC sensitization. Documented treatment: therapeutic diphenylcyclopropenone sensitization with weekly scalp DPC. This material consisted of whole blood, taken in connection with sensitization to the hapten diphenylcyclopropenone (DPC). These receptors were collected from a woman in her 50s with alopecia areata. Some clones in this sample may be carry-over from other donors' samples.

The chain uses TRBV7-2 and TRBJ2-7; D is unclear. Trimming cost V 5 bases and J 2 bases, with 10 bases left between them. The CDR3 length is 13 residues. Germline loops: CDR1 SGHTA, CDR2 FQGNSA. CDR3 in amino acids: CASSQVLPYEQYF. The CDR3 DNA is TGTGCCAGCAGCCAGGTTTTGCCCTACGAGCAGTACTTC.

The table lists this clonotype with a count of one. The chain employs TRBV10-2 and TRBJ1-6; D call uncertain. The CDR3 has 14 amino acids. V dropped 5 bases and J dropped 9 bases, with 14 bases sitting between them. Germline CDR1 and CDR2: WSHSY and SAAADI. CDR3 sequence: CASSSTGRGSPLHF. DNA of the CDR3: TGCGCCAGCAGTTCGACGGGGAGAGGTTCACCCCTCCACTTT.

This clonotype was seen only a few times. The rearrangement uses TRBV5-1 and TRBJ2-5; D unresolved. The CDR3 sequence is 11 residues long. Trimming removed 1 base at V and 5 bases at J, with 3 bases between. Germline V gene sequence: CDR1 SGHRS, CDR2 YFSETQ. The CDR3 region is CASSLMETQYF. Here the CDR3 DNA reads TGCGCCAGCAGCTTGATGGAGACCCAGTACTTC.

This clonotype was recorded a few times. The chain has TRBV28 and TRBJ1-2; 10 bases match TRBD1. The J segment lost 6 bases and the V segment lost 3 bases, leaving 4 bases of the junction unmatched. The CDR3 has 14 amino acids. Germline V gene data show CDR1 as MDHEN and CDR2 as SYDVKM. CDR3 sequence: CASSLRQGANGYTF. The CDR3 DNA reads as TGTGCCAGCAGTTTGCGACAGGGGGCTAATGGCTACACCTTC.

DNA for the CDR3: TGTGCCAGCAGCCCAGCCCGGGAGGATACGCAGTATTTT. This codes for CASSPAREDTQYF. The chain couples TRBV3-1 to TRBJ2-3; D possibly corresponds to TRBD2 (6 bases). CDR3 length: 13 amino acids. V lost 4 bases and J 6 bases, leaving 11 bases between the germline ends. Looked up from germline, CDR1 is LGHDT and CDR2 is YNNKEL (reference sequence).

This clonotype was counted a few times. The chain joins TRBV3-1 to TRBJ2-7; 9 bases map to TRBD2. The V segment lost 1 base and the J segment 2 bases; nucleotides outside the gene matches: 3. The germline gives CDR1 LGHDT, CDR2 YNNKEL (reference sequence). The CDR3 consists of 15 residues. CDR3 sequence: CASSQGTSVTYEQYF. CDR3 bases: TGTGCCAGCAGCCAAGGGACTAGCGTTACCTACGAGCAGTACTTC.

In this sample, this clonotype turned up many times. The chain links TRBV20-1 to TRBJ1-5; weak D call: TRBD1 (5 bases). The CDR3 contains 13 residues. The V gene's germline CDR1 is DFQATT and CDR2 SNEGSKA (reference sequence). Trimming took off 4 bases at V and 4 bases at J, with 11 bases between the two ends. CDR3: CSATTDRNQPQHF. CDR3 in DNA: TGCAGTGCTACAACAGACAGAAATCAGCCCCAGCATTTT.

The rearrangement uses TRBV7-8 and TRBJ2-5, with TRBD2 as a possible D gene (6 bases). V shed 0 bases and J shed 3 bases, with 14 bases lying between them. Germline CDR1 is SGHVS and CDR2 is FQNEAQ. This CDR3 comprises 16 residues. As DNA, the CDR3 is TGTGCCAGCAGCTTAGCTTTTGGTGCGGGGAAAGAGACCCAGTACTTC. This gives the protein CASSLAFGAGKETQYF.

This clonotype showed up many times. The chain combines TRBV11-2 with TRBJ2-5; D call uncertain. Trimming shortened V by 3 bases and J by 1 base, and 9 bases separated the two germline ends. Germline-derived CDR1 and CDR2 are SGHAT and FQNNGV. This CDR3 spans 14 amino acids. CDR3 protein: CASSLYPTQETQYF. CDR3 DNA sequence: TGTGCCAGCAGCTTGTACCCCACCCAAGAGACCCAGTACTTC.

This clonotype was detected ten times or more. J is TRBJ2-6 and V is TRBV3-1; TRBD1 matches 11 bases. CDR3 size: 20 residues. Germline V gene sequence: CDR1 LGHDT, CDR2 YNNKEL (reference sequence). Trimming cost V 5 bases and J 2 bases; bases outside gene matches: 14. This CDR3 reads CASSSRTGGVVGTGANVLTF. CDR3 sequence (DNA): TGTGCCAGCAGCTCCCGGACAGGGGGCGTAGTAGGGACTGGGGCCAACGTCCTGACTTTC. The entire variable domain, with the rest obtained from reference TRBV3-1 and TRBJ2-6, is as follows: DTAVSQTPKYLVTQMGNDKSIKCEQNLGHDTMYWYKQDSKKFLKIMFSYNNKELIINETVPNRFSPKSPDKAHLNLHINSLELGDSAVYFCASSSRTGGVVGTGANVLTFGAGSRLTVL.

This clonotype was counted at least ten times. The chain links TRBV6-7 to TRBJ2-7, with TRBD2 matching 12 bases. TRBV6-7 is an open reading frame, and its role is uncertain. The CDR3 is made up of 16 amino acids. The V gene end was trimmed by 0 bases and the J gene end by 5 bases; junction bases not matched to a gene: 5. The CDR3 here is CASSYSTSGRKNEQYF. The CDR3 DNA is TGTGCCAGCAGTTACTCGACTAGCGGGAGAAAGAACGAGCAGTACTTC.

The chain couples TRBV11-2 to TRBJ2-3; a possible D gene is TRBD2 (6 bases). V gave up 5 bases and J gave up 5 bases, with 23 bases separating them. Germline CDR1 reads SGHAT; CDR2 reads FQNNGV. This CDR3 spans 17 amino acids. CDR3 DNA sequence: TGTGCCAGCAGCCCTCAGTGGGACTCGCCTGGTGGAGATACGCAGTATTTT. Translated: CASSPQWDSPGGDTQYF.

The table lists this clonotype with many counts. The rearrangement links TRBV20-1 to TRBJ2-1; the match to TRBD2 covers 14 bases. J lost 8 bases, V lost 6 bases, and 9 bases had no gene match. The germline V gene encodes CDR1 DFQATT and CDR2 SNEGSKA (reference sequence). This CDR3 region has 15 residues. The CDR3 protein is CSADLGTSGRHEQFF. The CDR3 DNA reads TGCAGTGCAGATCTCGGGACTAGCGGGAGACATGAGCAGTTCTTC.

This clonotype came up once. V gene TRBV29-1 combines with J gene TRBJ2-5; D is tentatively TRBD1 or TRBD2 (5 bases each). Per germline, CDR1 SQVTM and CDR2 ANQGSEA. V gave up 4 bases and J gave up 5 bases, with 17 bases separating them. The CDR3 runs 14 residues. CDR3 loop: CSVARGTPGETQYF. For the CDR3, the DNA is TGCAGCGTTGCCCGAGGGACCCCAGGGGAGACCCAGTACTTC.

Details on this clonotype: A much bigger clone sits one base away, suggesting this may be a read error. The chain joins TRBV29-1 to TRBJ2-6; D is unresolved. This CDR3 spans 12 amino acids. Germline CDR1 is SQVTM and CDR2 is ANQGSEA. The CDR3 region has the DNA TGCAACGTAGACTCTGGGGCCAACGTCCTGACTTTC. It specifies CNVDSGANVLTF.

This clonotype appeared a few times. This chain joins TRBV10-2 and TRBJ2-7; 15 bases line up with TRBD2. Losses at the gene ends were 8 bases for V and 3 bases for J; bases not matched to a gene: 8. The CDR3 has 16 amino acids. Per the germline V gene, CDR1 is WSHSY and CDR2 is SAAADI. CDR3 sequence reads: CASRTGLAGGLYEQYF. The CDR3 nucleotides are TGCGCCAGCCGCACGGGACTAGCGGGAGGCCTCTACGAGCAGTACTTC.

This clonotype was counted between two and nine times. The chain employs TRBV11-2 and TRBJ1-1; D is unresolved. The germline gives CDR1 SGHAT, CDR2 FQNNGV. The CDR3 consists of 15 residues. V was clipped by 5 bases and J by 5 bases, with 18 bases between them. CDR3: CASSLNPRMGTEAFF. CDR3 in DNA: TGTGCCAGCAGCCTTAATCCCAGGATGGGGACTGAAGCTTTCTTT.

This clonotype occurred many times. CDR3 sequence: CASSLLAGNTGELFF. CDR3 nucleotide sequence: TGTGCCAGCAGCTTACTAGCGGGGAACACCGGGGAGCTGTTTTTT. The chain has TRBV11-2 and TRBJ2-2; the match to TRBD2 covers 8 bases. The length of the CDR3 is 15 residues. The germline V gene encodes CDR1 SGHAT and CDR2 FQNNGV. The V gene end was trimmed by 2 bases and the J gene end by 1 base; junction bases not matched to a gene: 0. The whole variable domain, filled in from reference TRBV11-2 and TRBJ2-2, reads EAGVAQSPRYKIIEKRQSVAFWCNPISGHATLYWYQQILGQGPKLLIQFQNNGVVDDSQLPKDRFSAERLKGVDSTLKIQPAKLEDSAVYLCASSLLAGNTGELFFGEGSRLTVL.

This clonotype was recorded at least ten times. The V call is TRBV18, the J call TRBJ1-4, with a possible D match to TRBD1 (6 bases). The length of the CDR3 is 13 residues. Trimming cost V 3 bases and J 10 bases, with 12 bases left between them. Germline CDR1 and CDR2: KGHSH and LQKENI. The CDR3 DNA follows: TGTGCCAGCTCACCTCTCGGACAGACAAAACTGTTTTTT. It specifies CASSPLGQTKLFF.

Many counts were recorded for this clonotype. Here the CDR3 DNA reads TGTGCCAGCAGTGGAGGGACTTATTACAATGAGCAGTTCTTC. This sequence encodes CASSGGTYYNEQFF. The chain combines TRBV2 with TRBJ2-1; weak D call: TRBD2 (6 bases). This CDR3 is built from 14 residues. Trimming removed 4 bases at V and 4 bases at J, with 11 bases between. Germline CDR1 is SNHLY and CDR2 is FYNNEI.

This chain joins TRBV5-1 and TRBJ2-1, with TRBD2 identical over 16 bases. CDR1 and CDR2 from the germline V gene are SGHRS and YFSETQ. The CDR3 is 18 amino acids. V trimming: 4 bases; J trimming: 7 bases; junction bases outside the gene matches: 11. This CDR3 is CASSMYPGLAGGRNEQFF. CDR3 coding DNA: TGCGCCAGCAGCATGTATCCGGGACTAGCGGGAGGGAGAAATGAGCAGTTCTTC.

This clonotype was seen at least ten times. The chain has TRBV20-1 and TRBJ2-5, with a tentative D call TRBD2 (6 bases). Germline values: CDR1 DFQATT, CDR2 SNEGSKA (reference sequence). This CDR3 region has 14 residues. V was trimmed by 4 bases and J by 2 bases, leaving 14 bases between them. The CDR3 DNA reads as TGCAGTGCTACCCGGAGGGCGGGACAAGAGACCCAGTACTTC. Protein product: CSATRRAGQETQYF.

Many counts were recorded for this clonotype. The chain joins TRBV12-3 or TRBV12-4 to TRBJ2-2, with 8 bases matching TRBD1. Trimming took 5 bases from V and 0 from J; bases not matched to a gene: 5. CDR3 length: 16 amino acids. This CDR3 is CASSPRQGTNTGELFF. The DNA of the CDR3 is TGTGCCAGCAGTCCTCGACAGGGGACGAACACCGGGGAGCTGTTTTTT.

Only a few counts were recorded for this clonotype. The chain uses TRBV5-1 and TRBJ2-1; D remains ambiguous. Germline assignment: CDR1 SGHRS and CDR2 YFSETQ. V lost 0 bases and J 2 bases, leaving 9 bases between the germline ends. The CDR3 length is 15 residues. DNA for the CDR3: TGCGCCAGCAGCTTGGGCGATGGCGCCTACAATGAGCAGTTCTTC. It is translated as CASSLGDGAYNEQFF. Drawing the rest from reference TRBV5-1 and TRBJ2-1, the complete variable domain is KAGVTQTPRYLIKTRGQQVTLSCSPISGHRSVSWYQQTPGQGLQFLFEYFSETQRNKGNFPGRFSGRQFSNSRSEMNVSTLELGDSALYLCASSLGDGAYNEQFFGPGTRLTVL.